Listed here is a single T cell receptor (beta chain). This clonotype appeared a few times. The antigen it recognizes is unknown. The sample holds no much larger clone one base away, and base qualities are not on file. Graves' hyperthyroidism was defined as stable when no progression to ophthalmopathy occurred over 18 months of follow-up. Hyperthyroidism patients were newly diagnosed, with disease duration under 2 months, and aged 18 to 65 years. Exclusion was applied to patients with uncontrolled infections, other autoimmune diseases, pregnancy or lactation. Diagnoses relied on clinical symptoms, serum thyroxine and TRAb, thyroid ultrasound and orbital computed tomography. PBMCs were separated from 7.5 to 10 ml of fresh peripheral blood using Ficoll-Paque density gradient centrifugation. Total RNA was extracted with Trizol reagent, and quality was checked on an Agilent 2100 Bioanalyzer. The data were taken from a study of T cells in Graves' hyperthyroidism and ophthalmopathy (dated by TCRdb to the late 2010s). Turning to the overall study: Peripheral blood samples were taken at the time of initial diagnosis, prior to any treatment. To identify distinguishing TCR V-J signatures, a discovery cohort of some 99 patients was used, comprising roughly 45 with Graves' ophthalmopathy and 57 with stable Graves' hyperthyroidism. An independent validation cohort of about 20 hyperthyroidism patients and about 15 patients who later progressed to ophthalmopathy tested prospective prediction of ophthalmopathy. The approximately 100 discovery patients were randomly divided into training and test sets at a 7:3 ratio. The study also compared thyroid tissue and blood T-cell repertoires from more than 5 Graves' hyperthyroidism patients. Following sampling, methimazole starting at 30 mg daily was given to hyperthyroidism patients, and high-dose intravenous methylprednisolone was given to ophthalmopathy patients. TCR Vbeta CDR3 sequencing of roughly 140 peripheral blood samples (43 ophthalmopathy, 70 to 85 hyperthyroidism and approximately 17 progressor patients) is reported in the paper.

Including the terminal cysteine and phenylalanine, the CDR3 comprises 17 residues. Only the CDR3 part of the read is kept: 51 bases, read in frame from the first base. Taken from the germline V gene (reference sequence), the CDR1 and CDR2 loops are LNHNV and YYDKDF. The V and J ends are trimmed by 2 bases and 0 bases, leaving 16 bases between them. Study-level results and caveats: During validation, the model predicted progression to ophthalmopathy a median of approximately 6.5 months ahead of onset, with roughly 65% sensitivity and almost 75% specificity. No statistical method was used to set the sample size in advance, and investigators knew the group allocation. Most expanded thyroid clonotypes (frequency above 0.001) were also detected in blood, suggesting blood repertoires may reflect thyroid immune responses. In cross-validation, a model built on a 13 V-J signature told ophthalmopathy apart from stable hyperthyroidism with approximately 91% sensitivity and 81% to 82% specificity, and in testing the same model reached 80%/75%.

The TCR beta CDR3 regions were amplified from RNA transcripts. The TCR CDR3 was subjected to a first round of RT-PCR using the HTBI primer set and the Qiagen OneStep RT-PCR kit. Libraries were constructed in a second round of multiplex PCR, after which size selection and purification were carried out. Sequencing of the libraries was done on an Illumina HiSeq2000 using paired-end 100 bp reads. The authors' analysis ran thus. SOAPnuke was used to process the raw data, with reads discarded if the reads contained adapters or uncalled bases, had a mean Phred below 15, or lacked an exact constant-primer or identifier match. COPE v1.2.5 was used to merge high-quality paired reads, and clonotypes were defined as unique nucleotide sequences. MiTCR v1.1 was used to align the clonotypes against IMGT TRBV, TRBD and TRBJ reference segments. The analysis was restricted to V-J combinations with a frequency above 0.0001, which together covered about 99% of the repertoires. The TCS score was defined as the ratio of F50 (clonal expansion) to E x V (chaos), calculated using BLOSUM62-based TCRdist between CDR3 peptides within each V-J. Welch's t-statistics and random forest reduced fewer than 600 V-J features to about 12, which were used in a naive Bayes classifier (R e1071). Using fastp trimming at Q25 and MiXCR clonotype assembly, TCRdb reanalyzed the public sequencing data and kept in-frame beta chains. Entries are consolidated by CDR3 protein sequence, retaining the most common genes and DNA. The V and J calls were determined by TCRdb, not by the authors. For this sample the table gives a few hundred thousand distinct CDR3 sequences, of which 15% were detected only once. Around a third of the sample lies in the top ten.

The sequenced sample consisted of blood. The chain uses TRBV15 and TRBJ2-5, and the D gene may be TRBD2, 6 bases matching. The sequence was collected from a woman aged 25 to 39 with Graves' hyperthyroidism. The CDR3 is CATSRWGERLDQETQYF. The bases are TGTGCCACCAGCAGATGGGGGGAACGCTTGGACCAAGAGACCCAGTACTTC. Reference TRBV15 and TRBJ2-5 genes cover what lies past the CDR3, so the full variable domain is DAMVIQNPRYQVTQFGKPVTLSCSQTLNHNVMYWYQQKSSQAPKLLFHYYDKDFNNEADTPDNFQSRRPNTSFCFLDIRSPGLGDTAMYLCATSRWGERLDQETQYFGPGTRLLVL.